This TCR beta chain was sequenced during a study of regulatory T cells in long-lasting Graves disease. Study findings and constraints: TRBV28, TRBJ1-2 and TRBJ2-5 were segments that persistent disease favored.

V shed 5 bases and J shed 6 bases, with 14 bases lying between them. The CDR3 consists of 15 residues. Germline V gives CDR1 MDHEN, CDR2 SYDVKM. Described time point: newly diagnosed GD, antithyroid drugs for less than 3 months. RNA isolated from PBMCs was used to make the TCR library. As to this clonotype: Its antigen is unidentified.

iRepertoire HTBI primers and Arm-PCR of CDR3 regions built TCR beta libraries. Original processing notes: Sequenced samples collectively carried some 60 TRBV and 11 to 15 TRBJ segments. TCRdb analysed the multiplex PCR reads with MiXCR anew, one entry per CDR3 protein. The V and J calls shown here were made by TCRdb, not taken from the authors' results. This table holds hundreds of thousands of distinct CDR3 sequences, 16% found once. This sample also belongs to another study, concerning T cells in Graves' hyperthyroidism and ophthalmopathy. As that study records: In patients aged 18 to 65, hyperthyroidism was newly diagnosed, with duration under 2 months. Prediction of ophthalmopathy progression came a median roughly 6.7 months pre-onset.

This TCR came from a man in his forties with Graves disease. The starting material was peripheral blood mononuclear cells (PBMCs), obtained at new diagnosis, from a patient treated with antithyroid drugs. The rearrangement links TRBV28 to TRBJ1-6; no firm D call. Written as DNA, the CDR3 is TGTGCCAGCAGTGCAGCCAGAGGTCGTAATTCACCCCTCCACTTT. This codes for CASSAARGRNSPLHF.